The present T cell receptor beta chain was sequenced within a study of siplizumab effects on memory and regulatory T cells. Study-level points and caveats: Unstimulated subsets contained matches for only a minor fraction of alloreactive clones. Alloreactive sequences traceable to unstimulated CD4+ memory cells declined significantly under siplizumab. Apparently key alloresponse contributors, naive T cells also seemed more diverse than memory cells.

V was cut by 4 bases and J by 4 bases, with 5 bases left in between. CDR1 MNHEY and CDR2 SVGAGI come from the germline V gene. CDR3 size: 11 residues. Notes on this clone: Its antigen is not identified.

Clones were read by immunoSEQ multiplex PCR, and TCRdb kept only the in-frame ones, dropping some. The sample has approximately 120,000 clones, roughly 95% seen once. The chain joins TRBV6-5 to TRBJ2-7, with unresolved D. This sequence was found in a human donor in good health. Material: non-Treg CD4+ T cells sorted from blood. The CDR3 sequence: CASSSQYEQYF. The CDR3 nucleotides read TGTGCCAGCAGTTCCCAGTACGAGCAGTACTTC.